This passage covers 9 T cell receptor beta chains from one sample sequenced in a study of prognosis after radiotherapy for stage I lung cancer. Amplification of TCR beta CDR3 from genomic DNA used two-round multiplex PCR. First-round PCR amplification was performed with primers specific to each TRBV and TRBJ gene. TCRdb analysed the multiplex PCR reads with MiXCR anew, one entry per CDR3 protein. The sample includes nearly 35,000 distinct CDR3 sequences, about 34% seen only once; the top ten take 16%. The source material was PBMCs, sampled before or after stereotactic body radiation therapy (not recorded which). The receptor set was obtained from a donor aged 50 or older with non-small cell lung cancer.

This clonotype has at least ten counts. This chain uses TRBV5-5 with TRBJ2-7; TRBD2 is a possible D gene (6 bases). Germline V gene lookup returns CDR1 SGHKS and CDR2 YYEKEE (reference sequence). This CDR3 is built from 14 residues. Trimming pared 0 bases from V and 5 bases from J, leaving 12 bases between. CDR3 in amino acids: CASSLVAGTDEQYF. The CDR3 DNA is TGTGCCAGCAGCTTGGTTGCGGGAACGGACGAGCAGTACTTC. The whole variable domain, remainder taken from reference TRBV5-5 and TRBJ2-7, is DAGVTQSPTHLIKTRGQQVTLRCSPISGHKSVSWYQQVLGQGPQFIFQYYEKEERGRGNFPDRFSARQFPNYSSELNVNALLLGDSALYLCASSLVAGTDEQYFGPGTRLTVT.

Of note for this clonotype: This could be a read error, since a much larger clone is one nucleotide away. The chain employs TRBV7-9 and TRBJ2-4; tentative D call: TRBD1 (6 bases). This CDR3 region has 13 residues. CDR1 and CDR2 (germline): SEHNR, FQNEAQ (reference sequence). CDR3 in DNA: TGTGCCAGCAGCGACTGGACAGCGGACATTCATTACTTC. Its protein product is CASSDWTADIHYF.

V usage is TRBV6-4 and J usage is TRBJ1-1, with no clear D. Deletions cut 0 bases from V and 10 bases from J, with 15 bases between. This CDR3 spans 14 amino acids. Germline V lookup: CDR1 MRHNA, CDR2 SNTAGT. The CDR3 DNA follows: TGTGCCAGCAGTGACTCGACTAGCAAACTCGGAGCTTTCTTT. Translation gives CASSDSTSKLGAFF.

As to this clonotype: It may be a read error: a sequence one base away is much more abundant. The chain recombines TRBV2 with TRBJ2-3, with 7 nucleotides matching TRBD2. CDR3 size: 15 residues. Germline V gene sequence: CDR1 SNHLY, CDR2 FYNNEI. CDR3 sequence reads: CASSVGPGGTNTQYF. CDR3 nucleotide sequence: TGTGCCAGCAGTGTCGGGCCGGGAGGCACAAATACGCAGTATTTT. Filled out from reference TRBV2 and TRBJ2-3, the complete variable domain reads EPEVTQTPSHQVTQMGQEVILRCVPISNHLYFYWYRQILGQKVEFLVSFYNNEISEKSEIFDDQFSVERPDGSNFTLKIRSTKLEDSAMYFCASSVGPGGTNTQYFGPGTRLTVL.

Many counts were recorded for this clonotype. The V and J genes are TRBV6-2 or TRBV6-3 and TRBJ1-2; no definite D call. The V and J ends lost 0 bases and 4 bases respectively, with 12 bases between them. This CDR3 has 15 residues. The germline gives CDR1 MNHEY, CDR2 SVGEGT. Here the CDR3 reads CASSYSFPATYGYTF. CDR3 nucleotides: TGTGCCAGCAGTTACTCGTTTCCAGCCACCTATGGCTACACCTTC.

Turning to this clonotype: A far larger clone is off by one base, so a read error is likely. The chain carries TRBV6-5 and TRBJ1-2; D gene uncertain. Germline assignment: CDR1 MNHEY and CDR2 SVGAGI. V was pared by 5 bases and J by 3 bases, with 13 bases between. The CDR3 runs to 14 residues. The CDR3 loop reads CASSETRVDYGYTF. CDR3 bases: TGTGCCAGCAGTGAAACTCGAGTTGACTATGGCTACACCTTC.

This clonotype has at least ten counts. The chain joins TRBV6-4 to TRBJ1-2; 9 bases map to TRBD1. CDR1 and CDR2 (germline): MRHNA, SNTAGT. The CDR3 is 14 residues long. V trimming: 5 bases; J trimming: 7 bases; junction bases outside the gene matches: 8. Here the CDR3 DNA reads TGTGCCAGCAGTCAAGAACAGGGGGCCGGTGGCTACACCTTC. It translates to CASSQEQGAGGYTF.

The CDR3 is CASSQDVSETEAFF. The CDR3 DNA sequence: TGTGCCAGCAGCCAAGATGTGTCTGAGACTGAAGCTTTCTTT. The genes are TRBV3-1 and TRBJ1-1; D call uncertain. CDR3 length: 14 residues. Trimming left V 0 bases short and J 5 bases short, with 10 bases between. Germline CDR1 reads LGHDT; CDR2 reads YNNKEL (reference sequence).

This clonotype showed up just a few times. A much larger clone lies one base from this, so it may be a read error. J is TRBJ2-1 and V is TRBV6-2 or TRBV6-3; D assignment may be TRBD1 or TRBD2 (5 bases each). V gave up 6 bases and J gave up 12 bases, with 24 bases separating them. The CDR3 is made up of 15 amino acids. The germline CDR1 and CDR2 sequences are MNHEY and SVGEGT. The CDR3 here is CASRPAEAVDIWQFF. The DNA of the CDR3 is TGTGCCAGCAGGCCCGCTGAAGCGGTGGACATTTGGCAGTTCTTC.